A single T cell receptor (beta chain) is shown here with its context. This clone may be a read error of a much larger clone one base away. These data belong to a study of shared clonotypes between healthy human individuals. The CDR3 has 11 amino acids. V gave up 4 bases and J gave up 1 base, with 1 base separating them. Per germline, CDR1 SNHLY and CDR2 FYNNEI. Donors comprised healthy HIV-negative adults lacking recent acute infections or vaccinations. Splitting of CD4+ cells produced CD45RA+ naive and CD45RA-negative memory subsets. Profiling relied on immunoSEQ multiplex PCR, and the TCRdb table lists in-frame clones only, not all of them. Found here are 950,000 to 1,100,000 clones, about 80% of them singletons; the top ten hold 1.4% to 1.5%.

The rearrangement joins TRBV2 to TRBJ2-5; D is ambiguous. This clonotype was sampled from a young man in good health. Sequencing input: memory CD4+ T cells sorted from blood. Subset described: CD45RA-negative fraction. The CDR3, as DNA: TGTGCCAGCAGTGGCCAAGAGACCCAGTACTTC. Amino acids: CASSGQETQYF. The full variable domain, in which reference TRBV2 and TRBJ2-5 provide the parts outside the CDR3, is EPEVTQTPSHQVTQMGQEVILRCVPISNHLYFYWYRQILGQKVEFLVSFYNNEISEKSEIFDDQFSVERPDGSNFTLKIRSTKLEDSAMYFCASSGQETQYFGPGTRLLVL.